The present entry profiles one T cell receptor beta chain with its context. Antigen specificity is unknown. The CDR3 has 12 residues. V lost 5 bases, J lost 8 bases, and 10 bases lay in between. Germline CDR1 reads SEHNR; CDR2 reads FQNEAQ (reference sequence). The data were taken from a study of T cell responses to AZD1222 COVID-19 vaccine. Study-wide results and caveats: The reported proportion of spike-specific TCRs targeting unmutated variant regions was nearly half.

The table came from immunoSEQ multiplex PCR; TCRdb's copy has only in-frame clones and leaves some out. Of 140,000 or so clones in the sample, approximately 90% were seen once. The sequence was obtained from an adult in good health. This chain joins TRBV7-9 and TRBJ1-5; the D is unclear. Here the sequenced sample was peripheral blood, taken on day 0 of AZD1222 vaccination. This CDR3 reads CASSADGEPQHF. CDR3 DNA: TGTGCCAGCAGCGCCGACGGGGAGCCCCAGCATTTT.